These 21 T cell receptor beta chains came from one sample sequenced in a study of CD8 T cells in ankylosing spondylitis. Using its own MiXCR run on the 5' RACE reads, TCRdb lists one record per CDR3 protein. The table has hundreds of thousands of distinct CDR3 sequences, roughly a tenth seen once. Sequencing was carried out using blood, either unsorted or a sorted T cell fraction (not recorded which). All receptors derive from a male donor with ankylosing spondylitis or in good health (not recorded which).

This clonotype has ten or more counts. J is TRBJ2-1 and V is TRBV5-1, with TRBD2 identical over 8 bases. CDR3 size: 14 residues. Germline assignment: CDR1 SGHRS and CDR2 YFSETQ. After removal of 3 bases from V and 4 bases from J, the junction contained 3 bases not matched to a gene. CDR3 DNA sequence: TGCGCCAGCAGCTCGGGGGGGCAGTACAATGAGCAGTTCTTC. Its translation is CASSSGGQYNEQFF.

This clonotype occurred many times. This chain joins TRBV27 and TRBJ2-4, with D perhaps matching TRBD1 (6 bases). Trimming cost V 3 bases and J 0 bases, with 15 bases left between them. Germline V lookup: CDR1 MNHEY, CDR2 SMNVEV (reference sequence). This CDR3 has 17 residues. The CDR3 DNA reads as TGTGCCAGCAGTTTTAGGTGGACAGATCTAGCCAAAAACATTCAGTACTTC. Translation: CASSFRWTDLAKNIQYF.

This clonotype came up many times. The CDR3 loop is CASSPDNQETQYF. Here the CDR3 DNA reads TGCGCCAGCAGCCCGGACAACCAAGAGACCCAGTACTTC. V is TRBV5-1 and J is TRBJ2-5, with D perhaps TRBD1 (5 bases). The germline CDR1 and CDR2 sequences are SGHRS and YFSETQ. The CDR3 has 13 amino acids. The V gene lost 4 bases and the J gene lost 0 bases, with 7 bases spanning the gap.

The rearrangement joins TRBV19 to TRBJ2-7, with 7 nucleotides matching TRBD1. The ends lost 6 bases at V and 0 bases at J; junction bases unmatched: 5. The CDR3 is 14 residues long. From germline, CDR1 is LNHDA and CDR2 SQIVND (reference sequence). CDR3: CASSQQGSSYEQYF. In nucleotides, the CDR3 is TGTGCCAGTAGCCAACAGGGGAGCTCCTACGAGCAGTACTTC. The variable domain in full, with the rest retrieved from reference TRBV19 and TRBJ2-7, is DGGITQSPKYLFRKEGQNVTLSCEQNLNHDAMYWYRQDPGQGLRLIYYSQIVNDFQKGDIAEGYSVSREKKESFPLTVTSAQKNPTAFYLCASSQQGSSYEQYFGPGTRLTVT.

J is TRBJ2-5 and V is TRBV6-5; no clear D gene. This CDR3 has 13 amino acids. Germline V gives CDR1 MNHEY, CDR2 SVGAGI. Trimming removed 4 bases from V and 2 bases from J, with 8 bases in between. Here the CDR3 reads CASSFSPQETQYF. The CDR3 bases are TGTGCCAGCAGTTTTAGTCCACAAGAGACCCAGTACTTC.

The table lists this clonotype with many counts. The chain employs TRBV3-1 and TRBJ1-1; TRBD1 might be the D (5 bases). The V gene's germline CDR1 is LGHDT and CDR2 YNNKEL (reference sequence). The CDR3 contains 14 residues. V lost 0 bases and J lost 7, with 12 bases in between. As DNA, the CDR3 is TGTGCCAGCAGCCAAGATCCAGGGAGCCTTGAAGCTTTCTTT. Translation: CASSQDPGSLEAFF.

This clonotype was observed at least ten times. V and J are TRBV28 and TRBJ2-4, with TRBD1 matching over 10 bases. Trimming removed 5 bases from V and 2 bases from J; junction bases left unmatched: 9. This CDR3 spans 17 amino acids. Germline loops: CDR1 MDHEN, CDR2 SYDVKM. The CDR3, as DNA: TGTGCCAGCAGTGGACCCCGGGACAGGGGACCCAAAAACATTCAGTACTTC. Translation gives CASSGPRDRGPKNIQYF.

This clonotype was seen repeatedly, ten times or more. The genes are TRBV7-2 and TRBJ1-6; D gene uncertain. The CDR3 extends over 13 amino acids. With 3 bases removed from V and 16 bases from J, the gap between germline ends came to 16 bases. From germline, CDR1 is SGHTA and CDR2 FQGNSA. The CDR3 region is CASSFDRAGRLHF. In nucleotides, the CDR3 is TGTGCCAGCAGCTTTGATCGGGCCGGTCGACTCCACTTT.

The V gene is TRBV5-6, the J gene TRBJ1-5; 7 bases align to TRBD1. The V gene end was trimmed by 3 bases and the J gene end by 2 bases; junction bases not matched to a gene: 23. This CDR3 comprises 21 residues. Germline loops: CDR1 SGHDT, CDR2 YYEEEE. CDR3 region: CASSSRARDSLILPGNQPQHF. The CDR3 nucleotides read TGTGCCAGCAGCTCCCGTGCCAGGGACAGCTTAATCCTTCCTGGCAATCAGCCCCAGCATTTT.

This clonotype was observed at least ten times. The J gene is TRBJ2-5, the V gene TRBV20-1; 12 bases match TRBD2. The CDR3 sequence is 15 residues long. The junction had 10 bases not matched to a gene; V was cut back by 6 bases and J by 5 bases. Germline CDR1 is DFQATT and CDR2 is SNEGSKA (reference sequence). The CDR3 spells CSAMASGGALETQYF. Here the CDR3 DNA reads TGCAGTGCCATGGCTAGCGGGGGGGCCCTGGAGACCCAGTACTTC.

In DNA, the CDR3 is TGTGCCAGCAGCTCAGCCCGGACAGGGGGCTACGAGCAGTACTTC. Residues: CASSSARTGGYEQYF. This chain joins TRBV7-2 and TRBJ2-7, with 10 nucleotides matching TRBD1. Trimming cost V 4 bases and J 3 bases; bases outside gene matches: 6. The CDR3 extends over 15 amino acids. Germline CDR1 SGHTA, CDR2 FQGNSA.

To note about this clonotype: A junction end diverges from the germline sequence, so it may reflect a read error. The chain uses TRBV7-9 and TRBJ2-6; D may correspond to TRBD1 or TRBD2 (5 bases each). CDR3 size: 17 residues. Germline loops: CDR1 SEHNR, CDR2 FQNEAQ (reference sequence). The CDR3 protein is CASSLAQGSSGANVLTF. CDR3 bases: TGTGCCAGCAGCCTAGCTCAGGGATCCTCTGGGGCCAACGTCCTGACTTTC.

This clonotype was counted many times. This rearrangement joins TRBV5-1 to TRBJ2-1; TRBD2 is a possible D gene (6 bases). Deletions cut 4 bases from V and 5 bases from J, with 10 bases between. The CDR3 spans 13 residues. From germline, CDR1 is SGHRS and CDR2 YFSETQ. DNA for the CDR3: TGCGCCAGCAGCGGGGACTTAAACAATGAGCAGTTCTTC. Its protein is CASSGDLNNEQFF.

This clonotype was picked up many times. The chain uses TRBV10-3 and TRBJ2-6; TRBD2 matches 9 bases. Trimming at V came to 4 bases and at J to 1 base, leaving 11 bases not matched to a gene. The CDR3 loop spans 19 amino acids. Per the germline V gene, CDR1 is ENHRY and CDR2 is SYGVKD. The CDR3 nucleotides read TGTGCCATCAGTGTGGGGCTAGCGGGGTCCATTTCTGGGGCCAACGTCCTGACTTTC. Protein: CAISVGLAGSISGANVLTF.

This clonotype has a count of ten or more. For the CDR3, the DNA is TGTGCCATCAGTGAGGTTTGGAACACTGAAGCTTTCTTT. Translating gives CAISEVWNTEAFF. The gene calls are TRBV10-3 and TRBJ1-1; D not resolved. This CDR3 has 13 amino acids. Trimming left V 2 bases short and J 1 base short, with 5 bases between. Germline V CDR1 and CDR2: ENHRY, SYGVKD.

The chain carries TRBV15 and TRBJ2-4; D gene unclear. V gave up 0 bases and J gave up 10 bases, with 10 bases separating them. CDR1 and CDR2 (germline): LNHNV, YYDKDF (reference sequence). This CDR3 has 13 residues. The CDR3 reads CATSREPEGIQYF. The CDR3 bases are TGTGCCACCAGCAGAGAACCGGAAGGGATTCAGTACTTC.

This chain joins TRBV20-1 and TRBJ2-1; 11 nucleotides agree with TRBD1. This CDR3 has 15 amino acids. Germline V gene data show CDR1 as DFQATT and CDR2 as SNEGSKA (reference sequence). The ends lost 3 bases at V and 4 bases at J; junction bases unmatched: 5. CDR3 DNA sequence: TGCAGTGCTAGTGGGACAGGGGGAAGGTACAATGAGCAGTTCTTC. Amino acid sequence: CSASGTGGRYNEQFF.

In its sample, this clonotype was seen once. This may be a read error: a much more frequent sequence differs by one nucleotide. This rearrangement joins TRBV3-1 to TRBJ2-1; TRBD1 might be the D (6 bases). Germline loops: CDR1 LGHDT, CDR2 YNNKEL (reference sequence). This CDR3 spans 16 amino acids. With 3 bases removed from V and 6 bases from J, the gap between germline ends came to 18 bases. As DNA, the CDR3 is TGTGCCAGCAGCCAGCCCTTCGGGACACCTTCCAATGAGCAGTTCTTC. Its protein is CASSQPFGTPSNEQFF.

This clonotype was observed many times. The gene calls are TRBV12-3 or TRBV12-4 and TRBJ1-5, with D maybe TRBD1 (6 bases). This CDR3 has 15 residues. V was shortened by 6 bases and J by 2 bases, with 14 bases between the two germline ends. The CDR3 spells CASSRGGSGNQPQHF. In DNA form, the CDR3 reads TGTGCCAGCAGCCGAGGGGGAAGTGGCAATCAGCCCCAGCATTTT.

Concerning this clonotype: A clone one base away is much larger, so this may be a read error. The chain has TRBV10-2 and TRBJ2-7, with D perhaps TRBD2 (5 bases). The germline V gene encodes CDR1 WSHSY and CDR2 SAAADI. Trimming pared 2 bases from V and 0 bases from J, leaving 17 bases between. The CDR3 length is 17 residues. CDR3 nucleotides: TGCGCCAGCAGTGAGATTAGCGCGGGCACCCTCTCCTACGAGCAGTACTTC. This translates into CASSEISAGTLSYEQYF.

This clonotype turned up a few times. V and J are TRBV5-1 and TRBJ2-5; no clear D. The CDR3 has 16 residues. In germline, CDR1 is SGHRS, CDR2 YFSETQ. V was trimmed by 0 bases and J by 0 bases, leaving 12 bases between them. This CDR3 is CASSLGSVGNQETQYF. The DNA for the CDR3 is TGCGCCAGCAGCTTGGGATCGGTGGGGAACCAAGAGACCCAGTACTTC.